A selection of T cell receptor beta chains follows, all from one sample in a study of PD-1 blockade in mismatch repair-deficient tumors. Generated by immunoSEQ multiplex PCR, the TCRdb table keeps only in-frame clones and is missing some. The sample lists over 100,000 clones; around three quarters were seen once. The source material was peripheral blood, sampled 60 weeks after starting pembrolizumab. The receptors were sampled from an adult with mismatch repair-deficient cancer. Both conserved end residues are part of each CDR3. D genes are given only for firm matches. Size is stated for part of the rows, as once, few or many counts, or as a class when the clone is expanded.

>NA|TRBV10-3|NA|TRBJ2-2
CAISERETASGELFF
TGTGCCATCAGTGAGCGGGAAACAGCTTCCGGGGAGCTGTTTTTT
>NA|TRBV7-2|TRBD2|TRBJ2-7
CASSLDSSGYEQYF
TGTGCCAGCAGCTTAGATTCTAGCGGTTACGAGCAGTACTTC
>NA|TRBV10-3|NA|TRBJ1-2
CAISPDRNYGYTF
TGTGCCATCAGTCCCGACCGCAACTATGGCTACACCTTC
>NA|TRBV5-1|TRBD1|TRBJ2-7
CASSFARQGEYEQYF
TGCGCCAGCAGCTTCGCCCGACAGGGGGAATACGAGCAGTACTTC
>NA|TRBV6-6|NA|TRBJ2-7
CASSPKPGQSYEQYF
TGTGCCAGCAGCCCAAAACCGGGACAAAGCTACGAGCAGTACTTC
>once|TRBV11-2|TRBD2|TRBJ2-5
CASSLGGLAGLQETQYF
TGTGCCAGCAGCTTAGGGGGACTAGCGGGACTACAAGAGACCCAGTACTTC
>NA|TRBV6-6|NA|TRBJ2-1
CASSSQDGANEQFF
TGTGCCAGCAGTTCGCAGGACGGGGCGAACGAGCAGTTCTTC
>NA|TRBV4-3|NA|TRBJ2-3
CASSQGPSTDTQYF
TGCGCCAGCAGCCAAGGGCCGAGCACAGATACGCAGTATTTT
>NA|TRBV7-8|NA|TRBJ1-1
CASSLNFGEGNTEAFF
TGTGCCAGCAGCTTAAATTTTGGGGAAGGGAACACTGAAGCTTTCTTT
>NA|TRBV13|TRBD1|TRBJ1-4
CASSTRTGDFVSEKLFF
TGTGCCAGCAGCACCAGGACAGGGGATTTTGTGAGTGAAAAACTGTTTTTT
>NA|TRBV28|TRBD2|TRBJ2-7
CASSRTSGSSYEQYF
TGTGCCAGCAGCCGAACTAGCGGGAGCTCCTACGAGCAGTACTTC
>NA|TRBV10-1|NA|TRBJ2-7
CASSESGGRLDSYEQYF
TGCGCCAGCAGTGAGTCCGGTGGGAGGCTGGACTCCTACGAGCAGTACTTC
>few|TRBV7-3|NA|TRBJ1-2
CASSPDERRGGYTF
TGTGCCAGCAGCCCGGACGAGAGAAGGGGAGGCTACACCTTC
>NA|TRBV11-2|TRBD1|TRBJ2-4
CASSSERDSRLYF
TGTGCCAGCAGTAGCGAGAGGGACAGTAGATTGTACTTC
>NA|TRBV10-3|NA|TRBJ1-5
CAISESTGSNQPQHF
TGTGCCATCAGTGAGTCGACGGGATCTAATCAGCCCCAGCATTTT
>few|TRBV7-6|NA|TRBJ2-3
CASSLSTVPQYF
TGTGCCAGCAGCTTATCGACAGTTCCCCAGTATTTT
>NA|TRBV9|TRBD2|TRBJ2-7
CASRAPGLAGYEQYF
TGTGCCAGCAGGGCTCCTGGACTAGCGGGGTACGAGCAGTACTTC
>NA|TRBV7-2|NA|TRBJ2-3
CASSLDYQTDTQYF
TGTGCCAGCAGCTTAGACTACCAGACAGATACGCAGTATTTT
>NA|TRBV6-6|NA|TRBJ2-5
CASSYEGHYQETQYF
TGTGCCAGCAGTTACGAGGGACACTACCAAGAGACCCAGTACTTC
>once|TRBV7-2|TRBD2|TRBJ2-1
CASSWRAGESSEQFF
TGTGCCAGCAGCTGGCGCGCGGGAGAGTCCTCTGAGCAGTTCTTC
>NA|TRBV9|TRBD2|TRBJ2-7
CASSPSGIGYEQYF
TGTGCCAGCAGCCCTAGCGGGATCGGCTACGAGCAGTACTTC
>NA|TRBV7-9|NA|TRBJ1-5
CASSLAGGDQPQHF
TGTGCCAGCAGCTTAGCAGGGGGTGATCAGCCCCAGCATTTT
>few|TRBV11-2|NA|TRBJ2-1
CASSSTLSSYNEQFF
TGTGCCAGCAGCTCGACTCTTAGCTCCTACAATGAGCAGTTCTTC
>NA|TRBV4-1|NA|TRBJ2-3
CASSQEAATGDTQYF
TGCGCCAGCAGCCAAGAGGCCGCGACAGGAGATACGCAGTATTTT
>NA|TRBV18|TRBD1|TRBJ2-7
CASSPGTAAYEQYF
TGTGCCAGCTCCCCCGGGACAGCTGCCTACGAGCAGTACTTC
>NA|TRBV4-2|NA|TRBJ2-3
CASSQDWTVSSTDTQYF
TGTGCCAGCAGCCAAGATTGGACGGTTTCTAGCACAGATACGCAGTATTTT
>NA|TRBV19|NA|TRBJ2-7
CASSSQTGSYEQYF
TGTGCCAGTAGTTCCCAGACAGGATCCTACGAGCAGTACTTC
>NA|TRBV6-5|NA|TRBJ1-1
CASSYSRRRKTEAFF
TGTGCCAGCAGTTACTCGCGACGGAGAAAAACTGAAGCTTTCTTT